The rows below give T cell receptor beta chains drawn from one sample of a study of T cells in localized non-small cell lung cancer. TCRdb keeps only in-frame clones here, not all; method: immunoSEQ multiplex PCR. The data show tens of thousands of clones, about 83% seen once. This sample comprised peripheral blood, obtained before any cancer treatment. These receptors all stem from a female donor older than 55 with stage I lung adenocarcinoma. Each CDR3 is given without its conserved first and last residue. Clone sizes are given selectively: once, few, many, or a class where the clone is expanded.

j_gene: TRBJ1-3
v_gene: TRBV14
abundance: -
CDR3aa: ASSRNTGGTNSGNTIY

j_gene: TRBJ1-1
v_gene: TRBV27
abundance: -
CDR3aa: ASSRDRGRSEAF

j_gene: TRBJ1-1
v_gene: TRBV7-9
abundance: -
CDR3aa: ASSLAGGVAEAF

j_gene: TRBJ1-3
v_gene: TRBV19
abundance: -
CDR3aa: ASISTVYSGNTIY

j_gene: TRBJ2-7
v_gene: TRBV10-2
abundance: -
CDR3aa: ASSKIYEQY

j_gene: TRBJ1-5
v_gene: TRBV5-6
abundance: -
CDR3aa: ASSLWSGRNNQPQH

j_gene: TRBJ2-6
v_gene: TRBV19
abundance: -
CDR3aa: ASRPRGVLEANVLT

j_gene: TRBJ1-2
v_gene: TRBV5-1
abundance: -
CDR3aa: ASSLTSGSNYGYT

j_gene: TRBJ2-7
v_gene: TRBV27
abundance: -
CDR3aa: ASSPGQTLSYEQY

j_gene: TRBJ1-1
v_gene: TRBV6-1
abundance: -
CDR3aa: ASGGNTEAF

j_gene: TRBJ2-3
v_gene: TRBV7-3
abundance: -
CDR3aa: ASSLGVSGPDTQY

j_gene: TRBJ2-5
v_gene: TRBV18
abundance: -
CDR3aa: ASSPPGSQETQY

j_gene: TRBJ2-7
v_gene: TRBV28
abundance: -
CDR3aa: ASTQADRAYEQY

j_gene: TRBJ2-5
v_gene: TRBV11-1
abundance: -
CDR3aa: ASSLSGGQETQY

j_gene: TRBJ1-2
v_gene: TRBV9
abundance: -
CDR3aa: ASSNNYGYT

j_gene: TRBJ1-5
v_gene: TRBV19
abundance: -
CDR3aa: ASSESQGDRQPQH

j_gene: TRBJ2-2
v_gene: TRBV9
abundance: many
CDR3aa: ASSPDSYTGELF

j_gene: TRBJ2-1
v_gene: TRBV19
abundance: -
CDR3aa: ASTQTQGGEQF

j_gene: TRBJ2-3
v_gene: TRBV5-4
abundance: -
CDR3aa: ASSSSGGADTQY

j_gene: TRBJ2-1
v_gene: TRBV12-5
abundance: -
CDR3aa: ASGLRLAGSYNEQF

j_gene: TRBJ2-7
v_gene: TRBV6-6
abundance: -
CDR3aa: ASRDGGSYEQY

j_gene: TRBJ1-2
v_gene: TRBV7-9
abundance: -
CDR3aa: ASSLVNGGNYGYT

j_gene: TRBJ2-7
v_gene: TRBV28
abundance: once
CDR3aa: ATLGRTYEQY

j_gene: TRBJ1-6
v_gene: TRBV7-3
abundance: -
CDR3aa: ASSRYPGTGGGSPLH

j_gene: TRBJ1-2
v_gene: TRBV5-1
abundance: -
CDR3aa: ASSLAGFLYGYT

j_gene: TRBJ1-1
v_gene: TRBV20-1
abundance: once
CDR3aa: SAPAGTEAF